This is a list of T cell receptor beta chains from one sample in a study of blood T cell repertoires in COVID-19. Clones were read by immunoSEQ multiplex PCR, and TCRdb kept only the in-frame ones, dropping some. The top ten clones hold about 6% of a sample with approximately 260,000 clones, roughly 87% of them seen once. Sample: PBMCs or T cells enriched from blood (not recorded which). Source of these receptors: a woman in her 30s with acute COVID-19. Each CDR3 is given with its conserved first and last residue. A D gene is named only where the DNA matches it firmly. Clone size is given for some rows only: seen once, a few or many times, or a class if the clone is expanded.

CDR3nt,CDR3aa,j_gene,v_gene,d_gene,abundance
TGCGCCAGCAGCCAAGTGACTAGCAGTTTAGAGCAGTTCTTC,CASSQVTSSLEQFF,TRBJ2-1,TRBV4-1,TRBD2,.
TGTGCCAGCAGCCCCATGGGACAGTCAGATACGCAGTATTTT,CASSPMGQSDTQYF,TRBJ2-3,TRBV7-3,TRBD1,.
TGCGCCAGCAGCCAAGAGACAGCCGCTAACTATGGCTACACCTTC,CASSQETAANYGYTF,TRBJ1-2,TRBV4-1,.,.
TGTGCCAGCAGCTTAGCGCGGGCAGAAAATAATTCACCCCTCCACTTT,CASSLARAENNSPLHF,TRBJ1-6,TRBV7-2,.,.
TGTGCCAGCAGTGAATTTCAGATAGGGGCCGGGGAGCTGTTTTTT,CASSEFQIGAGELFF,TRBJ2-2,TRBV6-1,.,few
TGTGCCAGCAGTCCACAGGGGACTGGCTCACCCCTCCACTTT,CASSPQGTGSPLHF,TRBJ1-6,TRBV6-5,TRBD1,.
TGTGCCAGCAGTCCCAGTAGAGCGAGGATCAACGAGCAGTACTTC,CASSPSRARINEQYF,TRBJ2-7,TRBV7-8,.,.
TGTGCCAGCAGCCCCGGGACAGGGATTAATTCACCCCTCCACTTT,CASSPGTGINSPLHF,TRBJ1-6,TRBV14,TRBD1,.
TGTGCCAGCAGTTCCCCTAGCGGGGGGCCCCCGGAGACCCAGTACTTC,CASSSPSGGPPETQYF,TRBJ2-5,TRBV28,TRBD2,.
TGTGCCAGCAGCGCAAACACTAGCAGCCAGACCCAGTACTTC,CASSANTSSQTQYF,TRBJ2-5,TRBV21-1,.,few
TGTGCCAGCAGTTCAGGGGTGGTCGCTGAAGCTTTCTTT,CASSSGVVAEAFF,TRBJ1-1,TRBV2,.,.
TGTGCCAGCAGCGGGGAGAAGGCGAACACCGGGGAGCTGTTTTTT,CASSGEKANTGELFF,TRBJ2-2,TRBV7-6,.,.
TGTGCCAGCACTTCTCCGCAGGGGATGGCTAATGAAAAACTGTTTTTT,CASTSPQGMANEKLFF,TRBJ1-4,TRBV28,.,few
TGTGCCAGCAGCTTTTCGACCCGAGGCACGGGTGGCTACACCTTC,CASSFSTRGTGGYTF,TRBJ1-2,TRBV7-2,.,.
TGTGCCAGCAGCCTAAGGGCTAGCGGGAGTATTGGCCTATACAATGAGCAGTTCTTC,CASSLRASGSIGLYNEQFF,TRBJ2-1,TRBV7-8,TRBD2,.
TGCGCCAGCAGCCTTTCAGGGCCGAACACTGAAGCTTTCTTT,CASSLSGPNTEAFF,TRBJ1-1,TRBV5-1,.,.
TGTGCCAGCAGTTACCTACCTAGCGGGACGTCCTACGAGCAGTACTTC,CASSYLPSGTSYEQYF,TRBJ2-7,TRBV6-5,TRBD2,.
TGTGCCAGCAGCCTTGGATCGGGGAATTACGAGCAGTACTTC,CASSLGSGNYEQYF,TRBJ2-7,TRBV7-2,.,.
TGCGCCAGCAGCTCTGCGGGACTGCAATCCCAAGAGACCCAGTACTTC,CASSSAGLQSQETQYF,TRBJ2-5,TRBV5-1,.,.
TGTGCCAGTAATTATGGGGCGGACAATCAGCCCCAGCATTTT,CASNYGADNQPQHF,TRBJ1-5,TRBV19,.,.
TGTGCCAGTAGTACCCAGGGGCGGCAGCCCCAGCATTTT,CASSTQGRQPQHF,TRBJ1-5,TRBV19,.,.
TGCGCCAGCAGACTGAACGGCAGAGGGGGTGAAAAACTGTTTTTT,CASRLNGRGGEKLFF,TRBJ1-4,TRBV5-1,.,.
TGTGCCTGTATACCGTCCGGGAAGCCCTACGAGCAGTACTTC,CACIPSGKPYEQYF,TRBJ2-7,TRBV30,.,.
TGTGCCAGCAGTCCAGCCGACAGGTCAGGGTTGGGCTACACCTTC,CASSPADRSGLGYTF,TRBJ1-2,TRBV6-5,.,.
TGTGCCAGCAGCTTCGGACAGGCCTCCTACAATGAGCAGTTCTTC,CASSFGQASYNEQFF,TRBJ2-1,TRBV7-2,TRBD1,.
TGTGCCAGTACTCCTTTTTCGGGTGACGGGCAGTTCTTC,CASTPFSGDGQFF,TRBJ2-1,TRBV19,.,once
TGTGCCAGAAGCTTCCGGGGGGAGACCTACGAGCAGTACTTC,CARSFRGETYEQYF,TRBJ2-7,TRBV5-3,TRBD2,once
TGCAGCGCCCCCGGGACTAGAGAGGACAATGAGCAGTTCTTC,CSAPGTREDNEQFF,TRBJ2-1,TRBV29-1,TRBD2,.
TGTGCCAGCAGCCCGACAGGAAGTGGCTATAGCAATCAGCCCCAGCATTTT,CASSPTGSGYSNQPQHF,TRBJ1-5,TRBV27,.,.
TGTGCCAGCAGTGACTCTTTTTGGGACAGAAACTTTAGCAATCAGCCCCAGCATTTT,CASSDSFWDRNFSNQPQHF,TRBJ1-5,TRBV6-4,TRBD1,.
TGTGCCAGCAGTTCTCTAGCGGGGACCTACGAGCAGTACTTC,CASSSLAGTYEQYF,TRBJ2-7,TRBV6-5,TRBD2,.
TGTGCCAGCAGCCCACAGGGCCCAGGACTCAATGAGCAGTTCTTC,CASSPQGPGLNEQFF,TRBJ2-1,TRBV3-1/TRBV3-2,.,.
TGCGCCAGCAGCCCCCGACCAGCGGAGCCGAGCTCCTACAATGAGCAGTTCTTC,CASSPRPAEPSSYNEQFF,TRBJ2-1,TRBV5-1,.,.